These T cell receptor beta chains were read from a single sample in a study of blood T cell repertoires in COVID-19. Assay: immunoSEQ multiplex PCR; the TCRdb copy retains only in-frame clones and omits some. The sample carries about 150,000 clones, around 79% recorded once. What was sequenced was peripheral blood. These receptors were taken from a woman between 65 and 79 years old with COVID-19, enrolled during active disease. The CDR3 runs from the conserved cysteine through the conserved F or W. A D gene is named only where the DNA matches it firmly. A clone size is listed for some rows: how often the clone was seen (once, few, many), or a class if it is expanded.

>.|.|TRBJ1-5|TRBV3-1/TRBV3-2
CASSPSGNQPQHF
TGTGCCAGCAGCCCGTCCGGCAATCAGCCCCAGCATTTT
>TRBD1|.|TRBJ2-5|TRBV9
CASSVDYGRGRGETQYF
TGTGCCAGCAGCGTAGATTACGGCAGGGGGCGCGGGGAGACCCAGTACTTC
>.|.|TRBJ2-7|TRBV20-1
CSASRFGEGTYEQYF
TGCAGTGCTAGTAGGTTCGGGGAAGGCACCTACGAGCAGTACTTC
>.|few|TRBJ1-5|TRBV3-1/TRBV3-2
CASSQQVGSNQPQHF
TGTGCCAGCAGCCAACAGGTAGGCAGCAATCAGCCCCAGCATTTT
>TRBD1|.|TRBJ2-2|TRBV7-2
CASRLDRGPGELFF
TGTGCCAGCAGATTGGACAGGGGGCCCGGGGAGCTGTTTTTT
>TRBD1|.|TRBJ2-1|TRBV5-1
CASSIGQGVYNEQFF
TGCGCCAGCAGCATAGGACAGGGTGTGTACAATGAGCAGTTCTTC
>TRBD2|.|TRBJ2-1|TRBV4-3
CASSQEGSGGRYEQFF
TGCGCCAGCAGCCAAGAGGGTAGCGGGGGCCGGTATGAGCAGTTCTTC
>.|.|TRBJ2-1|TRBV3-1/TRBV3-2
CASSPRGGRGGVNEQFF
TGTGCCAGCAGCCCGAGGGGGGGACGAGGCGGTGTAAATGAGCAGTTCTTC
>TRBD2|few|TRBJ2-7|TRBV7-8
CASSFAGGGSYEQYF
TGTGCCAGCAGCTTTGCTGGCGGGGGTTCCTACGAGCAGTACTTC
>TRBD1|.|TRBJ2-7|TRBV7-2
CASSPPGGRRGEQNF
TGTGCCAGCAGCCCCCCAGGGGGACGGCGTGGGGAGCAGAACTTC
>.|.|TRBJ2-5|TRBV11-2
CASSFGDFGTQYF
TGTGCCAGCAGCTTTGGGGACTTTGGGACCCAGTACTTC
>TRBD1|.|TRBJ1-3|TRBV6-5
CASSSGTGSGNTIYF
TGTGCCAGCAGCTCCGGGACAGGGTCTGGAAACACCATATATTTT
>TRBD1|.|TRBJ1-2|TRBV19
CASNTGTGGVSYGYTF
TGTGCCAGTAATACCGGGACAGGGGGAGTATCCTATGGCTACACCTTC
>TRBD1|.|TRBJ1-2|TRBV19
CASSTPSTGTNYGYTF
TGTGCCAGTAGTACCCCATCGACAGGGACTAACTATGGCTACACCTTC
>.|.|TRBJ1-6|TRBV30
CAWILRDSSYNSPLHF
TGTGCCTGGATCCTGCGGGATAGCTCCTATAATTCACCCCTCCACTTT
>TRBD1|.|TRBJ1-1|TRBV7-2
CASSLIDRAEAFF
TGTGCCAGCAGCTTAATAGACAGGGCTGAAGCTTTCTTT
>TRBD2|.|TRBJ2-1|TRBV10-3
CAISESASGGQSSYNEQFF
TGTGCCATCAGTGAGTCGGCTAGCGGGGGTCAAAGCTCCTACAATGAGCAGTTCTTC
>.|few|TRBJ1-6|TRBV10-3
CAIHAGPTKGTIAPLHF
TGTGCCATCCACGCCGGCCCAACCAAAGGGACAATAGCACCCCTCCACTTT
>.|.|TRBJ1-1|TRBV7-9
CASSRDTLNTEAFF
TGTGCCAGCAGCCGGGACACCCTGAACACTGAAGCTTTCTTT
>.|.|TRBJ2-3|TRBV5-6
CASSLPGQGKRGFENTQYF
TGTGCCAGCAGCTTGCCGGGACAGGGCAAGCGGGGGTTCGAAAATACGCAGTATTTT
>TRBD1|many|TRBJ1-5|TRBV11-2
CASSLETGGHQPQHF
TGTGCCAGCAGCTTAGAAACAGGGGGCCATCAGCCCCAGCATTTT
>TRBD2|few|TRBJ2-2|TRBV5-8
CASSSGGRGTGELFF
TGTGCCAGCAGTTCGGGGGGGCGCGGCACCGGGGAGCTGTTTTTT
>.|.|TRBJ2-3|TRBV4-1
CASSQTGGGVPVDTQYF
TGCGCCAGCAGCCAGACGGGGGGCGGGGTGCCAGTGGATACGCAGTATTTT
>.|.|TRBJ1-5|TRBV5-1
CASSLGGGSNQPQHF
TGCGCCAGCAGCTTGGGTGGCGGTAGCAATCAGCCCCAGCATTTT
>.|.|TRBJ2-7|TRBV4-1
CASSPFIQGSEQYF
TGCGCCAGCAGCCCCTTCATACAGGGATCCGAGCAGTACTTC
>TRBD1|.|TRBJ2-6|TRBV27
CASSSNLPDRGISGANVLTF
TGTGCCAGCAGCTCTAACCTACCGGACAGGGGGATCTCTGGGGCCAACGTCCTGACTTTC
>.|.|TRBJ2-7|TRBV24-1
CATSVGYEQYF
TGTGCCACCAGTGTCGGCTACGAGCAGTACTTC
>.|.|TRBJ1-2|TRBV2
CASSRGNYGYTF
TGTGCCAGCAGCAGGGGAAACTATGGCTACACCTTC
>.|once|TRBJ1-1|TRBV12-3/TRBV12-4
CASSLQGDTEAFF
TGTGCCAGCAGTCTACAGGGAGACACTGAAGCTTTCTTT
>.|.|TRBJ2-7|TRBV12-3/TRBV12-4
CASSLSGSYEQYF
TGTGCCAGCAGTTTAAGCGGAAGCTACGAGCAGTACTTC
>.|once|TRBJ2-5|TRBV4-1
CASSQDRNLETQYF
TGCGCCAGCAGCCAAGATCGTAATCTAGAGACCCAGTACTTC
>.|.|TRBJ2-5|TRBV9
CASSVEGVKETQYF
TGTGCCAGCAGCGTAGAGGGAGTGAAAGAGACCCAGTACTTC
>.|.|TRBJ1-1|TRBV3-1/TRBV3-2
CASSLKGVRTEAFF
TGTGCCAGCAGCCTCAAGGGGGTAAGGACTGAAGCTTTCTTT
>TRBD1|.|TRBJ1-1|TRBV19
CASSAGQMNTEAFF
TGCGCCAGTAGTGCGGGACAGATGAACACTGAAGCTTTCTTT
>.|.|TRBJ2-4|TRBV11-2
CASSSTRGSGIQYF
TGTGCCAGCAGCTCGACCCGGGGGTCTGGCATTCAGTACTTC
>.|.|TRBJ2-3|TRBV19
CASSLASVATDTQYF
TGTGCCAGTAGCCTGGCGTCTGTAGCCACAGATACGCAGTATTTT
>TRBD1|.|TRBJ1-4|TRBV18
CASSTGATNEKLFF
TGTGCCAGCTCAACAGGGGCAACTAATGAAAAACTGTTTTTT
>TRBD2|.|TRBJ2-1|TRBV7-8
CASSLIRGGLNEQFF
TGTGCCAGCAGCTTAATCCGGGGGGGCCTCAATGAGCAGTTCTTC
>.|few|TRBJ2-5|TRBV5-4
CASSLTGTFQETQYF
TGTGCCAGCAGCCTGACCGGGACTTTTCAAGAGACCCAGTACTTC
>TRBD1|.|TRBJ1-1|TRBV7-8
CASSFGTGTVGEAFF
TGTGCCAGCAGCTTCGGGACCGGGACAGTTGGTGAAGCTTTCTTT
>.|.|TRBJ2-1|TRBV6-5
CASSSFPEMSEQFF
TGTGCCAGCAGTTCATTCCCTGAAATGAGCGAGCAGTTCTTC
>TRBD1|once|TRBJ2-7|TRBV19
CASSSRQGAYEQYF
TGTGCCAGTAGTAGTCGGCAGGGGGCATACGAGCAGTACTTC
>.|.|TRBJ2-3|TRBV11-2
CASSFYGTDTQYF
TGTGCCAGCAGCTTTTATGGCACAGATACGCAGTATTTT